These 19 T cell receptor beta chains originate from one sample sequenced in a study of T cell repertoires in cytomegalovirus infection. TCRdb re-called the reads with MiXCR, one entry per CDR3 protein. Of nearly 650,000 distinct CDR3 sequences in the sample, roughly a quarter were seen once. Sample: CD8+ T cells from PBMCs. The receptor source for this set is a human donor in good health (CMV status not recorded). Some clones in this sample may be carry-over from other donors' samples.

The genes are TRBV6-5 and TRBJ2-7; the D gene could be TRBD1 or TRBD2 (5 bases each). The CDR3 covers 17 residues. Trimming took 4 bases from V and 0 from J, leaving 19 bases between them. CDR1 is MNHEY, CDR2 SVGAGI, per germline. DNA for the CDR3: TGTGCCAGCAGTTTCAGCTCGACCGGGACGGACTCCTACGAGCAGTACTTC. This gives the protein CASSFSSTGTDSYEQYF.

This clonotype has just a few counts. The chain joins TRBV24-1 to TRBJ1-2; D is undetermined. This CDR3 is built from 14 residues. Germline-derived CDR1 and CDR2 are KGHDR and SFDVKD. V lost 2 bases and J lost 6, with 12 bases in between. The CDR3 nucleotides read TGTGCCACCAGTGATTCCCGGACGACGCATGGCTACACCTTC. Protein sequence: CATSDSRTTHGYTF.

This chain links TRBV2 with TRBJ2-1, with D possibly matching TRBD2 (6 bases). In germline, CDR1 is SNHLY, CDR2 FYNNEI. The length of the CDR3 is 17 residues. V dropped 8 bases and J dropped 0 bases, with 20 bases sitting between them. This chain's CDR3 is CASADPGAGLSYNEQFF. In DNA form, the CDR3 reads TGTGCCAGCGCCGACCCCGGGGCGGGGCTCTCCTACAATGAGCAGTTCTTC. Full variable domain (missing parts from reference TRBV2 and TRBJ2-1): EPEVTQTPSHQVTQMGQEVILRCVPISNHLYFYWYRQILGQKVEFLVSFYNNEISEKSEIFDDQFSVERPDGSNFTLKIRSTKLEDSAMYFCASADPGAGLSYNEQFFGPGTRLTVL.

This clonotype was seen only a few times. The genes are TRBV7-9 and TRBJ2-7, with a tentative D call TRBD1 (6 bases). Trimming pared 2 bases from V and 6 bases from J, leaving 8 bases between. Germline V gene sequence: CDR1 SEHNR, CDR2 FQNEAQ (reference sequence). The CDR3 loop spans 12 amino acids. CDR3 sequence reads: CASSLQGLEQYF. Here the CDR3 DNA reads TGTGCCAGCAGCTTACAGGGGCTCGAGCAGTACTTC.

Many counts were recorded for this clonotype. V gene TRBV24-1 combines with J gene TRBJ2-2; 10 bases map to TRBD2. Germline trimming cut 1 base from V and 5 bases from J; bases unmatched to any gene: 9. The V gene's germline CDR1 is KGHDR and CDR2 SFDVKD. The CDR3 is 18 residues long. CDR3 region: CATSDFTSGEGGTGELFF. CDR3 in DNA: TGTGCCACCAGTGATTTTACTAGCGGGGAAGGGGGAACCGGGGAGCTGTTTTTT.

The chain recombines TRBV20-1 with TRBJ1-1; 9 positions agree with TRBD1. CDR3 size: 15 residues. Germline V gene data show CDR1 as DFQATT and CDR2 as SNEGSKA (reference sequence). V was pared by 4 bases and J by 0 bases, with 6 bases of the junction left unmatched. In nucleotides, the CDR3 is TGCAGTGCTACGGGACAGGGTGCCGTGAACACTGAAGCTTTCTTT. Translation gives CSATGQGAVNTEAFF.

This clonotype was picked up a small number of times. This chain joins TRBV19 and TRBJ2-1; 9 bases are shared with TRBD2. Losses at the gene ends were 3 bases for V and 5 bases for J; bases not matched to a gene: 5. CDR3 length equals 15 residues. Per the germline V gene, CDR1 is LNHDA and CDR2 is SQIVND (reference sequence). The CDR3, as DNA: TGTGCCAGTAGTATCAGCGGGGGGCCAAACAATGAGCAGTTCTTC. It is translated as CASSISGGPNNEQFF.

The genes are TRBV6-2 or TRBV6-3 and TRBJ2-4; D uncertain. Germline V gene lookup returns CDR1 MNHEY and CDR2 SVGEGT. Trimming took off 7 bases at V and 8 bases at J, with 15 bases between the two ends. The CDR3 has 13 amino acids. This CDR3 is CASTPDPLDIQYF. The CDR3 DNA follows: TGTGCCAGCACCCCCGATCCCCTTGACATTCAGTACTTC.

This clonotype occurred a few times. The V call is TRBV5-1, the J call TRBJ2-1; TRBD2 matches at 13 bases. This CDR3 is built from 16 residues. Trimming removed 4 bases from V and 7 bases from J; junction bases left unmatched: 8. Germline CDR1 is SGHRS and CDR2 is YFSETQ. The CDR3 DNA reads as TGCGCCAGCAGCCCCCTCGGACTAGCGGGGGAGAATGAGCAGTTCTTC. Protein sequence: CASSPLGLAGENEQFF.

The CDR3 DNA is TGTGCCAGCAGCTGGACAGCCCAGGGATCTAACAATGAGCAGTTCTTC. This translates into CASSWTAQGSNNEQFF. The chain is built from TRBV7-9 and TRBJ2-1; D possibly corresponds to TRBD1 (6 bases). Between the trimmed V and J ends, which lost 4 bases and 5 bases, there was a span of 18 bases. Germline CDR1 SEHNR, CDR2 FQNEAQ (reference sequence). The CDR3 has 16 amino acids.

This chain links TRBV20-1 with TRBJ2-7; 8 bases match TRBD1. The V and J ends lost 0 bases and 4 bases, in that order; junction bases with no gene match: 8. The CDR3 has 15 amino acids. Germline V lookup: CDR1 DFQATT, CDR2 SNEGSKA (reference sequence). The DNA of the CDR3 is TGCAGTGCTAGAGATCAGACAGGGGATCTTTACGAGCAGTACTTC. This encodes CSARDQTGDLYEQYF.

This clonotype was picked up a small number of times. This sequence joins TRBV10-1 and TRBJ2-7; D gene ambiguous. In germline, CDR1 is WNHNN, CDR2 SYGVQD (reference sequence). V was cut by 3 bases and J by 3 bases, with 3 bases left in between. This CDR3 spans 11 amino acids. The CDR3 is CASSDHYEQYF. The CDR3 nucleotides are TGCGCCAGCAGTGACCACTACGAGCAGTACTTC.

The chain has TRBV7-6 and TRBJ2-7, with TRBD2 matching 8 bases. This CDR3 is 15 amino acids long. The germline V gene encodes CDR1 SGHVS and CDR2 FNYEAQ. V lost 6 bases and J lost 0; bases outside the gene matches: 7. CDR3 in amino acids: CASSSTGTSSYEQYF. The CDR3 DNA reads as TGTGCCAGCAGTTCTACCGGGACTAGCTCCTACGAGCAGTACTTC. The variable domain in full, with the rest retrieved from reference TRBV7-6 and TRBJ2-7, is GAGVSQSPRYKVTKRGQDVALRCDPISGHVSLYWYRQALGQGPEFLTYFNYEAQQDKSGLPNDRFSAERPEGSISTLTIQRTEQRDSAMYRCASSSTGTSSYEQYFGPGTRLTVT.

Concerning this clonotype: No conserved phenylalanine or tryptophan ends this CDR3, so it is likely a read error. This chain uses TRBV29-1 with TRBJ2-7; 9 bases are a match to TRBD2. With 4 bases clipped from V and 0 bases from J, the junction kept 10 bases outside the gene matches. The CDR3 covers 16 residues. Germline values: CDR1 SQVTM, CDR2 ANQGSEA. The CDR3 DNA reads TGCAGCGTTGTGGGGTTAGCGGGGGACTTCTCCTACGAGCAGTACTCC. This encodes CSVVGLAGDFSYEQYS.

There are a few counts of this clonotype. DNA for the CDR3: TGCAGTGCTGATGGCGGGGGGGCTTATCGAGAGGACAATGAGCAGTTCTTC. Its translation is CSADGGGAYREDNEQFF. This chain connects TRBV20-1 to TRBJ2-1; 9 bases agree with TRBD2. The CDR3 consists of 17 residues. CDR1 DFQATT and CDR2 SNEGSKA come from the germline V gene (reference sequence). Germline trimming cut 5 bases from V and 5 bases from J; bases unmatched to any gene: 16.

A few counts support this clonotype. The J gene is TRBJ2-3, the V gene TRBV7-9, with TRBD1 matching 7 bases. The length of the CDR3 is 14 residues. Trimming removed 7 bases from V and 4 bases from J; junction bases left unmatched: 8. Germline CDR1 is SEHNR and CDR2 is FQNEAQ (reference sequence). CDR3 bases: TGTGCCAGCACCCGACAGGGTATGGCAGATACGCAGTATTTT. Translated: CASTRQGMADTQYF.

This chain uses TRBV9 with TRBJ2-2, with a possible D match to TRBD2 (5 bases). Per germline, CDR1 SGDLS and CDR2 YYNGEE. This CDR3 has 15 amino acids. Trimming pared 3 bases from V and 1 base from J, leaving 10 bases between. DNA of the CDR3: TGTGCCAGCAGCGACAACCGGGAGAACACCGGGGAGCTGTTTTTT. Translating it yields CASSDNRENTGELFF.

J is TRBJ1-1 and V is TRBV20-1; maybe TRBD1 (5 bases). V lost 1 base and J lost 11, with 17 bases in between. Germline CDR1 DFQATT, CDR2 SNEGSKA (reference sequence). This CDR3 spans 13 amino acids. The CDR3 loop reads CSARVYKHGGAFF. The CDR3 nucleotides are TGCAGTGCTAGAGTTTACAAACACGGGGGGGCTTTCTTT.

This sequence joins TRBV12-3 or TRBV12-4 and TRBJ2-2; TRBD1 agrees at 7 bases. The ends lost 7 bases at V and 7 bases at J; junction bases unmatched: 9. The CDR3 has 14 amino acids. CDR3 sequence: CASTPDRDIGELFF. The CDR3 region has the DNA TGTGCCAGCACCCCTGACAGGGACATCGGGGAGCTGTTTTTT.